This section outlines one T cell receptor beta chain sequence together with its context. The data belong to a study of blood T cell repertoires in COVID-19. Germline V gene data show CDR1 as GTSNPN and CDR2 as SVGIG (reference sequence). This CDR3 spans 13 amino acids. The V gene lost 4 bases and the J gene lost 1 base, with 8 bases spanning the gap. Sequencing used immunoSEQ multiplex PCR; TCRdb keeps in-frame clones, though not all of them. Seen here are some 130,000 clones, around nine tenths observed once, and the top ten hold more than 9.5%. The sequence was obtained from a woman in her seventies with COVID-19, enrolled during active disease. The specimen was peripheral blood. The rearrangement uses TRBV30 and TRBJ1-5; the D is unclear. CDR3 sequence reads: CAWKRGSNQPQHF. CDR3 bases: TGTGCCTGGAAGAGAGGGAGCAATCAGCCCCAGCATTTT.